The 10 T cell receptor beta chains in this list originate from one sample, sequenced in a study of T cell responses to AZD1222 COVID-19 vaccine. Libraries were prepared by immunoSEQ multiplex PCR; TCRdb keeps only in-frame clonotypes and omits some of them. The sample includes 90,000 to 120,000 clones, more than 75% of them seen just once. This specimen was peripheral blood, taken on day 0 of AZD1222 vaccination. The source of these receptors is an adult in good health.

The chain uses TRBV27 and TRBJ1-2; D possibly corresponds to TRBD1 (6 bases). V shed 5 bases and J shed 7 bases, with 17 bases lying between them. The CDR3 has 14 residues. Germline V CDR1 and CDR2: MNHEY, SMNVEV (reference sequence). CDR3 protein: CASSPRGSRGGYTF. The CDR3 DNA follows: TGTGCCAGCAGTCCTAGGGGGTCCAGAGGTGGCTACACCTTC.

The V call is TRBV7-2, the J call TRBJ2-4; either TRBD1 or TRBD2 may fit D (5 bases each). Germline CDR1 reads SGHTA; CDR2 reads FQGNSA. This CDR3 region has 15 residues. With 6 bases removed from V and 3 bases from J, the gap between germline ends came to 15 bases. CDR3 region: CASRSPGPGKNIQYF. The CDR3 bases are TGTGCCAGCAGATCTCCGGGACCAGGCAAAAACATTCAGTACTTC.

V and J are TRBV18 and TRBJ1-2; the D is unclear. The ends were cut back, 2 bases at V and 8 bases at J, with 18 bases in the middle. The CDR3 runs 15 residues. Germline CDR1 KGHSH, CDR2 LQKENI. This CDR3 is CASSPTATGFGGYTF. As DNA, the CDR3 is TGTGCCAGCTCACCAACGGCCACGGGGTTTGGAGGCTACACCTTC.

This clone was picked up a small number of times. The chain carries TRBV10-2 and TRBJ2-7; no reliable D call. This CDR3 has 13 amino acids. Trimming left V 2 bases short and J 2 bases short, with 7 bases between. The V gene's germline CDR1 is WSHSY and CDR2 SAAADI. The CDR3 protein is CASSEAVTYEQYF. The CDR3 nucleotides read TGCGCCAGCAGTGAGGCTGTAACCTACGAGCAGTACTTC.

This clone was seen just once. The chain uses TRBV7-9 and TRBJ1-1; maybe TRBD1 (5 bases). Germline V gene sequence: CDR1 SEHNR, CDR2 FQNEAQ (reference sequence). Trimming left V 0 bases short and J 7 bases short, with 15 bases between. The CDR3 totals 15 residues. The CDR3 coding sequence is TGTGCCAGCAGCTTAGCGATGGCAGGGTATGGTGAAGCTTTCTTT. This translates into CASSLAMAGYGEAFF.

The chain combines TRBV3-1 (or the pseudogene TRBV3-2) with TRBJ1-1; TRBD1 is a possible D gene (6 bases). Germline CDR1 LGHDT, CDR2 YNNKEL (reference sequence). The germline V and J ends were trimmed by 3 bases and 2 bases, with 13 bases remaining between them. This CDR3 has 15 residues. The CDR3 spells CASSQSGARNTEAFF. The CDR3 DNA sequence: TGTGCCAGCAGCCAGTCAGGGGCAAGAAACACTGAAGCTTTCTTT.

The chain joins TRBV28 to TRBJ1-6; 7 nucleotides agree with TRBD1. V was pared by 3 bases and J by 6 bases, with 11 bases of the junction left unmatched. The CDR3 has 17 amino acids. Per the germline V gene, CDR1 is MDHEN and CDR2 is SYDVKM. In DNA form, the CDR3 reads TGTGCCAGCAGTTTCTGGACCCCGGGGACAGCTAATTCACCCCTCCACTTT. Translation: CASSFWTPGTANSPLHF.

The rearrangement links TRBV7-2 to TRBJ2-7; D may match TRBD1 or TRBD2 (5 bases each). Looked up from germline, CDR1 is SGHTA and CDR2 is FQGNSA. Trimming pared 8 bases from V and 9 bases from J, leaving 17 bases between. The CDR3 runs 12 residues. In DNA, the CDR3 is TGTGCCAGCGGCGCGGACGGGGCTGCGCAGTACTTC. Amino acid sequence: CASGADGAAQYF.

The rearrangement uses TRBV6-2 or TRBV6-3 and TRBJ1-1; possibly TRBD1 for D (5 bases). Per germline, CDR1 MNHEY and CDR2 SVGEGT. The V end lost 2 bases, the J end lost 14 bases, and 15 bases lay between the germline ends. This CDR3 has 12 amino acids. CDR3 in DNA: TGTGCCAGCAGTTACGGGGCCTTCGAGGCCTTCTTT. Residues: CASSYGAFEAFF.

The chain links TRBV2 to TRBJ2-5, with a tentative D call TRBD2 (7 bases). Germline V CDR1 and CDR2: SNHLY, FYNNEI. V gave up 6 bases and J gave up 6 bases, with 20 bases separating them. CDR3 length equals 15 residues. The CDR3 spells CASSSRTGGGKTQYF. DNA for the CDR3: TGTGCCAGCAGCAGCCGTACGGGGGGCGGGAAGACCCAGTACTTC.